The T cell receptor beta chain described here comes from a study of blood T cell repertoires in COVID-19. Whole-study context: There were acute and convalescent COVID-19 samples, and they came from the United States, Italy and Spain. PBMCs, B-cell-depleted T cells, or T cells provided the cDNA or gDNA that made up the material.

Source study methods: Reference gene primer amplification yielded estimated nucleated cell counts. Some clones are missing from TCRdb's copy, which holds only in-frame ones; the method was immunoSEQ multiplex PCR. V, J and clone size derive from that table, while D and trimming were established from the DNA sequence. Of about 120,000 clones in the sample, 82% are singletons; the top ten hold 3.5% to 5.5%. Germline lookup yields CDR1 PRHDT and CDR2 FYEKMQ (reference sequence). The length of the CDR3 is 18 residues. Unmatched junction bases numbered 13, after V lost 5 bases and J lost 0 bases. This TCR derives from a woman aged 70-85 years with acute or convalescent COVID-19. Source material: peripheral blood. The chain joins TRBV13 to TRBJ1-3; 7 bases match TRBD1. Written as DNA, the CDR3 is TGTGCCAGCAGCATAACATACTCAGGGGGGCCCTCTGGAAACACCATATATTTT. Protein sequence: CASSITYSGGPSGNTIYF. Full variable domain (rest looked up from reference TRBV13 and TRBJ1-3): AAGVIQSPRHLIKEKRETATLKCYPIPRHDTVYWYQQGPGQDPQFLISFYEKMQSDKGSIPDRFSAQQFSDYHSELNMSSLELGDSALYFCASSITYSGGPSGNTIYFGEGSWLTVV.